Listed below are T cell receptor beta chains from one sample, sequenced in a study of blood T cell repertoires in COVID-19. Only in-frame clones appear in the TCRdb table, and some are missing; sequencing was by immunoSEQ multiplex PCR. The sample consists of a few hundred thousand clones, 70% to 90% of them appearing once. Sequencing was carried out using PBMCs or T cells enriched from blood (not recorded which). These receptors originate from a man aged 35-49 years who had recovered from COVID-19. The CDR3 runs from the conserved cysteine through the conserved F or W. The D gene is left open where the match is weak. Clone size is stated in some rows and not others, as once, few, many or a class when expanded.

j_call v_call d_call cdr3_length clone_size cdr3_nt cdr3_aa
TRBJ2-5 TRBV3-1/TRBV3-2 NA 15 NA TGTGCCAGCAGCCAAGATTCGGGACTGCAAGAGACCCAGTACTTC CASSQDSGLQETQYF
TRBJ1-2 TRBV30 NA 15 NA TGTGCCTGGAGTGTTGGGAGAGGAAGGGTCTATGGCTACACCTTC CAWSVGRGRVYGYTF
TRBJ1-1 TRBV15 NA 14 NA TGTGCCACCAGCAGAGAGAGCTATGGCACTGAAGCTTTCTTT CATSRESYGTEAFF
TRBJ1-1 TRBV7-9 TRBD1 15 NA TGTGCCAGCAGCTCCTTACAGGGGGCTAACACTGAAGCTTTCTTT CASSSLQGANTEAFF
TRBJ1-2 TRBV21-1 NA 15 NA TGTGCCAGCAGCAAAGATGCAGGGATTCAAACTGGCTACACCTTC CASSKDAGIQTGYTF
TRBJ2-7 TRBV5-1 NA 13 few TGCGCCAGCAGCTGGAGCCAGGGGGGAGAGCAGTACTTC CASSWSQGGEQYF
TRBJ1-6 TRBV10-1 TRBD1 14 NA TGCGCCAGCAGTGAGGGGGACAGGAGGTTACCCCTCCACTTT CASSEGDRRLPLHF
TRBJ2-1 TRBV27 NA 14 many TGTGCCAGCAGTTTACGCGTGCGGAGCGATGAGCAGTTCTTC CASSLRVRSDEQFF
TRBJ2-2 TRBV7-2 TRBD2 16 NA TGTGCCAGCAGCCAAGGACTAGCGGGAGTAGGCGGGGAGCTGTTTTTT CASSQGLAGVGGELFF
TRBJ2-1 TRBV6-2/TRBV6-3 NA 15 NA TGTGCCAGCAGTTACTTAATAACAGGGTACAGTGAGCAGTTCTTC CASSYLITGYSEQFF
TRBJ2-7 TRBV10-3 NA 15 NA TGTGCCATCAGTGGTTCTTGGGGCAGCTCCTACGAGCAGTACTTC CAISGSWGSSYEQYF
TRBJ2-5 TRBV6-5 NA 14 NA TGTGCCAGCAGTTATGAGGGTATCCAAGAGACCCAGTACTTC CASSYEGIQETQYF
TRBJ2-5 TRBV24-1 NA 14 once TGTGCCACCAGTGATTTGGGAGAGCAAGAGACCCAGTACTTC CATSDLGEQETQYF
TRBJ2-7 TRBV7-9 NA 15 NA TGTGCCAGCAGCCGCAGATCGGGACAACTCTACGAGCAGTACTTC CASSRRSGQLYEQYF
TRBJ2-1 TRBV11-2 TRBD2 15 NA TGTGCCAGCAACAAGATGACTAGCAAGGTCGATGAGCAGTTCTTC CASNKMTSKVDEQFF
TRBJ2-1 TRBV3-1/TRBV3-2 TRBD2 13 NA TGTGCCAGCAGAGCGGGGGGGCACAATGAGCAGTTCTTC CASRAGGHNEQFF
TRBJ2-5 TRBV15 NA 15 few TGTGCCACCAGCAGAGTTCGACACTCACAAGAGACCCAGTACTTC CATSRVRHSQETQYF
TRBJ1-1 TRBV28 NA 13 NA TGTGCCACCGAGACAGTCCAGAACACTGAAGCTTTCTTT CATETVQNTEAFF
TRBJ1-5 TRBV6-4 NA 13 once TGTGCCAGCAGTGAGGGGAGGAATCAGCCCCAGCATTTT CASSEGRNQPQHF
TRBJ2-7 TRBV7-2 NA 14 few TGTGCCAGCAGCTCCCGGGACTCAGCCTACGAGCAGTACTTC CASSSRDSAYEQYF
TRBJ1-4 TRBV5-1 NA 14 NA TGCGCCAGCAGCTCGGGGGTTGATAATGAAAAACTGTTTTTT CASSSGVDNEKLFF
TRBJ1-2 TRBV29-1 TRBD1 12 NA TGCAGCATTCGGACAGGGGCTTATGGCTACACCTTC CSIRTGAYGYTF
TRBJ1-1 TRBV4-2 TRBD1 13 NA TGTGCCAGCAGACCGACAGGGAGCGGGGGAGCTTTCTTT CASRPTGSGGAFF
TRBJ1-2 TRBV19 NA 14 NA TGTGCCAGTAGTCCCACGACAAGTAACTATGGCTACACCTTC CASSPTTSNYGYTF
TRBJ1-1 TRBV6-1 NA 17 few TGTGCCAGCAGTGAAGCGGATGACGGGGGGCGGAGGACTGAAGCTTTCTTT CASSEADDGGRRTEAFF
TRBJ1-2 TRBV27 NA 14 NA TGTGCCAGCAGGGTAATGGGGGCTGGCTATGGCTACACCTTC CASRVMGAGYGYTF
TRBJ2-2 TRBV28 NA 14 NA TGTGCCAGCAGTTTACCAGGCCCAACCGGGGAGCTGTTTTTT CASSLPGPTGELFF
TRBJ1-2 TRBV7-2 TRBD1 14 NA TGTGCCAGCAGTCCCACAGGGGGCCCTAGTGGCTACACCTTC CASSPTGGPSGYTF
TRBJ1-3 TRBV5-1 NA 14 once TGCGCCAGCAGTTACGCGGGGGCTGGAAACACCATATATTTT CASSYAGAGNTIYF
TRBJ2-3 TRBV18 NA 17 NA TGTGCCAGCTCACCCCCCCCTGGGGGCCCGAGCACAGATACGCAGTATTTT CASSPPPGGPSTDTQYF
TRBJ2-1 TRBV2 TRBD2 14 NA TGTGCCAGCAGTGCCCCTAGCGGGAGCGATGAGCAATTCTTC CASSAPSGSDEQFF
TRBJ1-2 TRBV6-5 TRBD1 14 NA TGTGCCAGCAGCTATTCAGGGGGCCTGGATGGCTACACCTTC CASSYSGGLDGYTF
TRBJ2-1 TRBV5-4 TRBD1 13 once TGTGCCAGCGTACTCAGGGGGCTCGATGAGCAGTTCTTC CASVLRGLDEQFF
TRBJ1-1 TRBV9 NA 15 NA TGTGCCAGCAGCGTAACAGGGAAGGGTCGGACTGAAGCTTTCTTT CASSVTGKGRTEAFF
TRBJ1-1 TRBV7-3 NA 14 NA TGTGCCAGCAGCGTACAGGGTCCGAACACTGAAGCTTTCTTT CASSVQGPNTEAFF
TRBJ1-3 TRBV10-3 NA 15 NA TGTGCCATCAGTGAGCGGGGCGGGGCTGGAAACACCATATATTTT CAISERGGAGNTIYF
TRBJ1-1 TRBV16 TRBD1 14 NA TGTGCCAGCAGCCACGGACAGGGTGGCACTGAAGCTTTCTTT CASSHGQGGTEAFF
TRBJ1-1 TRBV4-2 TRBD1 16 NA TGTGCCAGCAGCTCGGGACAGGGGGCAGGTGGCACTGAAGCTTTCTTT CASSSGQGAGGTEAFF
TRBJ1-1 TRBV28 TRBD1 13 NA TGTGCCAGTCTAGACAGGGGAAACACTGAAGCTTTCTTT CASLDRGNTEAFF
TRBJ2-1 TRBV7-3 NA 13 NA TGTGCCAGCAGCCTGGACAGATACAATGAGCAGTTCTTC CASSLDRYNEQFF
TRBJ1-6 TRBV5-1 NA 19 NA TGCGCCAGCAGCTGGGGACTTGCCAGTTCGTTCAATTTGGATTCACCCCTCCACTTT CASSWGLASSFNLDSPLHF
TRBJ2-2 TRBV18 NA 17 NA TGTGCCAGCTCACCATTTCAGGATCCAGGGAACACCGGGGAGCTGTTTTTT CASSPFQDPGNTGELFF